Each of the 15 T cell receptor beta chains below was sequenced from the same sample in a study of blood T cell repertoires in COVID-19. Only in-frame clones appear in the TCRdb table, and some are missing; sequencing was by immunoSEQ multiplex PCR. The data contain approximately 250,000 clones, roughly 85% of them singletons. Material: PBMCs or T cells enriched from blood (not recorded which). All receptors derive from a woman aged 50 to 60 with acute COVID-19.

The chain carries TRBV6-5 and TRBJ2-7, with D perhaps matching TRBD2 (7 bases). Germline-derived CDR1 and CDR2 are MNHEY and SVGAGI. This CDR3 region has 14 residues. V was pared by 6 bases and J by 2 bases, with 14 bases between. The DNA of the CDR3 is TGTGCCAGCAGGGAGGGGGGGGACACCTACGAGCAGTACTTC. It translates to CASREGGDTYEQYF.

This clone was recorded only once. The V and J genes are TRBV4-3 and TRBJ1-1, with a weak D call TRBD1 (5 bases). The ends were cut back, 0 bases at V and 1 base at J, with 12 bases in the middle. The germline CDR1 and CDR2 sequences are LGHNA and YSLEER. CDR3 size: 16 residues. The CDR3 nucleotides are TGCGCCAGCAGCCAAGAGTTGGGACTTCCGAACACTGAAGCTTTCTTT. It specifies CASSQELGLPNTEAFF.

The CDR3 here is CASSLGKGQGNEKLFF. DNA for the CDR3: TGTGCCAGCAGCTTAGGGAAGGGACAGGGGAATGAAAAACTGTTTTTT. The chain recombines TRBV7-9 with TRBJ1-4; the match to TRBD1 covers 10 bases. CDR1 and CDR2 (germline): SEHNR, FQNEAQ (reference sequence). There are 16 residues in the CDR3. Unmatched junction bases numbered 4, after V lost 1 base and J lost 5 bases. Complete variable domain (other parts from reference TRBV7-9 and TRBJ1-4): DTGVSQNPRHKITKRGQNVTFRCDPISEHNRLYWYRQTLGQGPEFLTYFQNEAQLEKSRLLSDRFSAERPKGSFSTLEIQRTEQGDSAMYLCASSLGKGQGNEKLFFGSGTQLSVL.

The chain has TRBV7-8 and TRBJ1-5; tentatively, D is TRBD1 (5 bases). The V end was cut by 2 bases, the J end by 3 bases, with 11 bases between. This CDR3 has 15 residues. Per germline, CDR1 SGHVS and CDR2 FQNEAQ. This chain's CDR3 is CASSLWGDINQPQHF. The CDR3 region has the DNA TGTGCCAGCAGCTTATGGGGGGATATCAATCAGCCCCAGCATTTT.

Here the CDR3 DNA reads TGTGCCAGCAGTTACTCAGGGACAGGGTCGGCCCACGAGCAGTACTTC. It translates to CASSYSGTGSAHEQYF. The V and J genes are TRBV6-6 and TRBJ2-7; 9 bases agree with TRBD1. The V gene end was trimmed by 0 bases and the J gene end by 5 bases; junction bases not matched to a gene: 8. This CDR3 comprises 16 residues. Germline values: CDR1 MNHNY, CDR2 SVGAGI (reference sequence).

There are a few counts of this clone. This rearrangement joins TRBV11-2 to TRBJ2-1, with 7 positions matching TRBD2. V was clipped by 6 bases and J by 8 bases; unmatched bases: 13. Germline V gives CDR1 SGHAT, CDR2 FQNNGV. CDR3 length: 15 residues. The CDR3, as DNA: TGTGCCAGCAGTCCACAGAGGAGGACTAGTCATGAGCAGTTCTTC. Its protein is CASSPQRRTSHEQFF.

The CDR3 DNA follows: TGCGCCAGCAGCCAAGATGGGAGCAGGTCCTATGGCTACACCTTC. Protein: CASSQDGSRSYGYTF. The J gene is TRBJ1-2, the V gene TRBV4-1; no definite D call. Trimming removed 0 bases at V and 4 bases at J, with 12 bases between. The CDR3 runs 15 residues. The germline V gene has CDR1 MGHRA and CDR2 YSYEKL.

CDR3 nucleotide sequence: TGTGCCATCAGTGACAGCGGCACCGGGGAGCTGTTTTTT. Its protein product is CAISDSGTGELFF. The chain combines TRBV10-3 with TRBJ2-2; possible D gene TRBD2, 5 bases. V lost 3 bases and J lost 4, with 6 bases in between. Germline CDR1 and CDR2: ENHRY and SYGVKD. The CDR3 runs to 13 residues.

The chain carries TRBV5-6 and TRBJ1-5; no reliable D call. Per germline, CDR1 SGHDT and CDR2 YYEEEE. The CDR3 contains 16 residues. Trimming stripped 1 base from V and 0 bases from J, with 11 bases between. The CDR3 region is CASSLFAGHSNQPQHF. The CDR3 DNA reads TGTGCCAGCAGCTTGTTTGCAGGCCATAGCAATCAGCCCCAGCATTTT.

V and J are TRBV2 and TRBJ1-5, with TRBD1 identical over 9 bases. Trimming removed 3 bases from V and 1 base from J; junction bases left unmatched: 4. CDR1 is SNHLY, CDR2 FYNNEI, per germline. The CDR3 has 16 amino acids. This CDR3 is CASSDGTGSSNQPQHF. DNA for the CDR3: TGTGCCAGCAGTGACGGGACAGGGTCAAGCAATCAGCCCCAGCATTTT.

The rearrangement links TRBV19 to TRBJ1-1; 7 bases are a match to TRBD1. The germline gives CDR1 LNHDA, CDR2 SQIVND (reference sequence). The length of the CDR3 is 13 residues. The V and J ends lost 5 bases and 3 bases, in that order; junction bases with no gene match: 3. The CDR3 DNA follows: TGTGCCAGTAGTGCCGACAGGGACACTGAAGCTTTCTTT. This translates into CASSADRDTEAFF. Filled out from reference TRBV19 and TRBJ1-1, the complete variable domain reads DGGITQSPKYLFRKEGQNVTLSCEQNLNHDAMYWYRQDPGQGLRLIYYSQIVNDFQKGDIAEGYSVSREKKESFPLTVTSAQKNPTAFYLCASSADRDTEAFFGQGTRLTVV.

The gene calls are TRBV6-4 and TRBJ2-3, with TRBD2 matching 7 bases. The CDR3 runs to 14 residues. Per the germline V gene, CDR1 is MRHNA and CDR2 is SNTAGT. V shed 6 bases and J 0 bases; nucleotides not matched to a gene: 3. The DNA for the CDR3 is TGTGCCAGCAGCAGCGGGGCTAGCACAGATACGCAGTATTTT. It specifies CASSSGASTDTQYF.

J is TRBJ1-1 and V is TRBV7-2, with a weak D call TRBD1 (5 bases). The ends were cut back, 2 bases at V and 3 bases at J, with 10 bases in the middle. The CDR3 totals 14 residues. CDR1 and CDR2 (germline): SGHTA, FQGNSA. The chain's CDR3 is CASSLKEGYTEAFF. The CDR3 DNA is TGTGCCAGCAGCTTAAAGGAGGGGTACACTGAAGCTTTCTTT.

This clone was picked up one time. The chain links TRBV27 to TRBJ1-4; the match to TRBD1 covers 8 bases. The CDR3 spans 12 residues. V lost 9 bases to trimming and J lost 8 bases; unmatched junction nucleotides: 5. Germline CDR1 and CDR2: MNHEY and SMNVEV (reference sequence). Here the CDR3 DNA reads TGTGCCAGTCGACAGGGGAGGGAAAAACTGTTTTTT. The encoded protein is CASRQGREKLFF.

This clone was detected once. The V call is TRBV7-3, the J call TRBJ2-6, with 8 bases identical to TRBD2. Germline CDR1 is SGHTA and CDR2 is FQGTGA. CDR3 length: 17 amino acids. V was pared by 5 bases and J by 3 bases, with 9 bases of the junction left unmatched. Written as DNA, the CDR3 is TGTGCCAGCAGCCCACCGGGAGGGGCGGGTGGGGCCAACGTCCTGACTTTC. Amino acid sequence: CASSPPGGAGGANVLTF.